This TCR beta chain was found in a study of blood T cell repertoires in COVID-19. Study background: Acute and convalescent COVID-19 specimens originated in the United States, Italy and Spain. Sources were T cells, B-cell-depleted T cells, or PBMCs; the material itself was cDNA or gDNA.

V lost 8 bases and J lost 14, with 17 bases in between. The CDR3 contains 11 residues. Looked up from germline, CDR1 is MNHEY and CDR2 is SVGEGT. Study processing details: Researchers report that nucleated cell counts were estimated from reference gene primer amplification. The method was immunoSEQ multiplex PCR; TCRdb's version includes in-frame clones alone and lacks a portion of them. V, J and clone size were drawn from that table, and D and trimming were deduced from the DNA. The data show approximately 8,100 clones, with more than 80% seen just once and 32% held by the top ten. The chain combines TRBV6-2 or TRBV6-3 with TRBJ2-3; TRBD2 is a possible D gene (6 bases). The sequenced sample consisted of peripheral blood. The sequence was obtained from a human donor in a cohort sampled during active COVID-19. The CDR3 region is CASGRESYLYF. CDR3 sequence (DNA): TGTGCCAGCGGCCGGGAGTCCTACCTGTATTTT.